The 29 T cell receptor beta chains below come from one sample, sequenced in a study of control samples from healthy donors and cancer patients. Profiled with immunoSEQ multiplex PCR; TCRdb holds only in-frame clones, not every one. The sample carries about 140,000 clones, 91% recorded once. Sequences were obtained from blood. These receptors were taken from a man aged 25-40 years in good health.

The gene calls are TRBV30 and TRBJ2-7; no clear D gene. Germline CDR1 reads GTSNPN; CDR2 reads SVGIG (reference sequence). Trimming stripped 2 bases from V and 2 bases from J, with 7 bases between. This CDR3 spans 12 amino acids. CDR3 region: CAWSPETYEQYF. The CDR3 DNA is TGTGCCTGGAGTCCTGAAACCTACGAGCAGTACTTC.

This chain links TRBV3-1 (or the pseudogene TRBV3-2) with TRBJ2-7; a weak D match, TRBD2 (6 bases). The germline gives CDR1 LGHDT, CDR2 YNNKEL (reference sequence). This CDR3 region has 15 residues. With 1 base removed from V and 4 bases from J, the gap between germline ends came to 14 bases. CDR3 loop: CASSQVSLAKYEQYF. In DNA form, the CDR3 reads TGTGCCAGCAGCCAAGTATCACTAGCCAAATACGAGCAGTACTTC.

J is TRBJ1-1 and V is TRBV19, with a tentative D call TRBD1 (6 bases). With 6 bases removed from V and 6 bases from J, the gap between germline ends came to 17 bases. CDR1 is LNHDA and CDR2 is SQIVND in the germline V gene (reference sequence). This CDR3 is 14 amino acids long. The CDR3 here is CASSSDRGLPEAFF. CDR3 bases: TGTGCCAGTAGCTCTGATCGGGGGCTCCCTGAAGCTTTCTTT.

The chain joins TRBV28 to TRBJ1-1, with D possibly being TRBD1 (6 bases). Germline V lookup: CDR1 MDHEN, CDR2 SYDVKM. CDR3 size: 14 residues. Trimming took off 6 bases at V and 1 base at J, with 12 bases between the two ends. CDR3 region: CASRAPGQNTEAFF. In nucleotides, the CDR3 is TGTGCCAGCAGAGCCCCGGGACAGAACACTGAAGCTTTCTTT.

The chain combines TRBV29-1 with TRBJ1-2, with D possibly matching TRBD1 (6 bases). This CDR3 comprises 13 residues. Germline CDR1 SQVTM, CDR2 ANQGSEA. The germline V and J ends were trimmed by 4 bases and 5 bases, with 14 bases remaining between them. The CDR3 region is CSVGDNGKYGYTF. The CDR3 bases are TGCAGCGTTGGGGACAACGGAAAGTATGGCTACACCTTC.

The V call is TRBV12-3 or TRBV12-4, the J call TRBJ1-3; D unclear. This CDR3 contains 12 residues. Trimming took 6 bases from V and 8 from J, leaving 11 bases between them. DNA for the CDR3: TGTGCCAGCAGCCGGATCGCGGACACCATATATTTT. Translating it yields CASSRIADTIYF.

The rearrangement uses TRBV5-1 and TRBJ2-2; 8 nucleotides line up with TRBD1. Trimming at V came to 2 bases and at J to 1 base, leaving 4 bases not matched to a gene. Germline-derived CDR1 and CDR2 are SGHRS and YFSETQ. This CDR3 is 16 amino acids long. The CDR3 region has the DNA TGCGCCAGCAGCTTCTTAGGACAGGGGAACACCGGGGAGCTGTTTTTT. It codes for CASSFLGQGNTGELFF. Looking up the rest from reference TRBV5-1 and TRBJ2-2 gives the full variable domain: KAGVTQTPRYLIKTRGQQVTLSCSPISGHRSVSWYQQTPGQGLQFLFEYFSETQRNKGNFPGRFSGRQFSNSRSEMNVSTLELGDSALYLCASSFLGQGNTGELFFGEGSRLTVL.

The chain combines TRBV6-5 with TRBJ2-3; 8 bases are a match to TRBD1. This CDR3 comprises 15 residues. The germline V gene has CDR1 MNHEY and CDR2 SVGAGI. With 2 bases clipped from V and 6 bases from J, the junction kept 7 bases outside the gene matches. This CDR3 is CASSYGGQVEDTQYF. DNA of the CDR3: TGTGCCAGCAGTTACGGGGGACAGGTCGAGGATACGCAGTATTTT.

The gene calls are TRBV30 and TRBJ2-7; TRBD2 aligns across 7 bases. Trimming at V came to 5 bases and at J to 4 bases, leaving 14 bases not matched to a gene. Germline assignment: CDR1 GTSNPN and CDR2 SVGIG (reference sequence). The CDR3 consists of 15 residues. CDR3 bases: TGTGCCTGGTTGGGTAAGGGCGGGGGACTATACGAGCAGTACTTC. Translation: CAWLGKGGGLYEQYF. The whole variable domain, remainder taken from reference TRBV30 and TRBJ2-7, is SQTIHQWPATLVQPVGSPLSLECTVEGTSNPNLYWYRQAAGRGLQLLFYSVGIGQISSEVPQNLSASRPQDRQFILSSKKLLLSDSGFYLCAWLGKGGGLYEQYFGPGTRLTVT.

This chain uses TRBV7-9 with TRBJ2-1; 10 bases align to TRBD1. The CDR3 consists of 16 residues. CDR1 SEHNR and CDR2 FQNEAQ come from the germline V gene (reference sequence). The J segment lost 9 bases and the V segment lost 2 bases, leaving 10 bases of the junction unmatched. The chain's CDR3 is CASSLPGTGEFPEQFF. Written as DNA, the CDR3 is TGTGCCAGCAGCTTACCCGGGACAGGGGAGTTCCCTGAGCAGTTCTTC.

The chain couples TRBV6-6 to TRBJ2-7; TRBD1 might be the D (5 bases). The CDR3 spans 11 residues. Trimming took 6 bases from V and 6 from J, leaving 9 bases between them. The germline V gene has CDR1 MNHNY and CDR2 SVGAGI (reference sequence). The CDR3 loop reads CASRGRGEQYF. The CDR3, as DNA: TGTGCCAGCAGGGGGCGAGGCGAGCAGTACTTC.

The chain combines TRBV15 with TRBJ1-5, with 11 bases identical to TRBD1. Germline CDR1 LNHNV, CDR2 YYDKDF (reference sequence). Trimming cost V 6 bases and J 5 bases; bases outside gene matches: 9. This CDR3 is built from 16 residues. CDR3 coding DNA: TGTGCCACCAGTAGCGACCGGGACAGGGGGGATCAGCCCCAGCATTTT. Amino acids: CATSSDRDRGDQPQHF.

DNA for the CDR3: TGTGCCAGCAGCGTCAAGATGGGAATAGGGGATTCACCCCTCCACTTT. Its protein product is CASSVKMGIGDSPLHF. This chain connects TRBV5-6 to TRBJ1-6; D is possibly TRBD1 (5 bases). Deletions cut 4 bases from V and 8 bases from J, with 19 bases between. CDR3 length equals 16 residues. Germline V gene data show CDR1 as SGHDT and CDR2 as YYEEEE. Full variable domain (remainder filled in from reference TRBV5-6 and TRBJ1-6): DAGVTQSPTHLIKTRGQQVTLRCSPKSGHDTVSWYQQALGQGPQFIFQYYEEEERQRGNFPDRFSGHQFPNYSSELNVNALLLGDSALYLCASSVKMGIGDSPLHFGNGTRLTVT.

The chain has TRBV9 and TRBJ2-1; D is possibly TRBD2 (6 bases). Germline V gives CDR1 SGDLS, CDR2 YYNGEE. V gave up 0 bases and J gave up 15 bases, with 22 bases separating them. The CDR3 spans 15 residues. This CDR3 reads CASSVESGRTTNLFF. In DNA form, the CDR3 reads TGTGCCAGCAGCGTAGAGTCGGGGAGGACGACGAATCTGTTCTTC.

The CDR3 loop is CASSPPIGEQYF. DNA of the CDR3: TGTGCCAGCAGCCCCCCAATTGGCGAGCAGTACTTC. The rearrangement uses TRBV28 and TRBJ2-7; D unclear. Germline CDR1 is MDHEN and CDR2 is SYDVKM. V was clipped by 6 bases and J by 6 bases, with 12 bases between them. The CDR3 contains 12 residues. Full variable domain (outside the CDR3, taken from reference TRBV28 and TRBJ2-7): DVKVTQSSRYLVKRTGEKVFLECVQDMDHENMFWYRQDPGLGLRLIYFSYDVKMKEKGDIPEGYSVSREKKERFSLILESASTNQTSMYLCASSPPIGEQYFGPGTRLTVT.

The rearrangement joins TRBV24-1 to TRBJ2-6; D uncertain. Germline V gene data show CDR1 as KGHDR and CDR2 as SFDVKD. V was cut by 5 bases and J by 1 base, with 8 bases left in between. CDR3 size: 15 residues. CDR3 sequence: CATSAVGSGANVLTF. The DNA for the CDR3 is TGTGCCACCAGTGCAGTGGGTTCTGGGGCCAACGTCCTGACTTTC.

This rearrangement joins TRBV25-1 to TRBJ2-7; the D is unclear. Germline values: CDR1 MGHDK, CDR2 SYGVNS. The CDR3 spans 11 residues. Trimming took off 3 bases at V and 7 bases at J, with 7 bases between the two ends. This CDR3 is CASSDYEEQYF. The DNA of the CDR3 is TGTGCCAGCAGTGACTACGAGGAGCAGTACTTC.

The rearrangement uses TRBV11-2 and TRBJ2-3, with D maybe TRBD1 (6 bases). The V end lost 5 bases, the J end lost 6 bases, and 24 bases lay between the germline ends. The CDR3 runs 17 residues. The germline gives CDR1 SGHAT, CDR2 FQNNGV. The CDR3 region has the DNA TGTGCCAGCAGCCAGACAGGTGTGGTTGTGGGCCTGGATACGCAGTATTTT. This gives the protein CASSQTGVVVGLDTQYF. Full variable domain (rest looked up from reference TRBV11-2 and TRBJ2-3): EAGVAQSPRYKIIEKRQSVAFWCNPISGHATLYWYQQILGQGPKLLIQFQNNGVVDDSQLPKDRFSAERLKGVDSTLKIQPAKLEDSAVYLCASSQTGVVVGLDTQYFGPGTRLTVL.

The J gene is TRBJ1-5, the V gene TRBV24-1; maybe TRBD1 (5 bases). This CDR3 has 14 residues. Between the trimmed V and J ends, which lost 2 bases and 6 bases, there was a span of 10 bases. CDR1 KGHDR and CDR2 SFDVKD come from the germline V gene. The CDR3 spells CATSDSMGVQPQHF. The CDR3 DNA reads TGTGCCACCAGTGATTCAATGGGGGTTCAGCCCCAGCATTTT.

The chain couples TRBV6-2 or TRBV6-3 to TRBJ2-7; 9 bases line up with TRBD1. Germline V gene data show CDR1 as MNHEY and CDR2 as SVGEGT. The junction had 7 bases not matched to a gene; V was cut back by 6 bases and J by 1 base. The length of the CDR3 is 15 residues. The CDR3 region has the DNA TGTGCCAGCAGCCCTACAGGGGGCGCGTCCTACGAGCAGTACTTC. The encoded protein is CASSPTGGASYEQYF.

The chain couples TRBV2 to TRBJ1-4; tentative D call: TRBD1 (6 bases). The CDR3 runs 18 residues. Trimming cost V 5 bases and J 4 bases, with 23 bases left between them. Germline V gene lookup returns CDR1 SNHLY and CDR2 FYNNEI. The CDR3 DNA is TGTGCCAGCAGTAGGACAGAGGGCCAACCCTTCAATAATGAAAAACTGTTTTTT. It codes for CASSRTEGQPFNNEKLFF.

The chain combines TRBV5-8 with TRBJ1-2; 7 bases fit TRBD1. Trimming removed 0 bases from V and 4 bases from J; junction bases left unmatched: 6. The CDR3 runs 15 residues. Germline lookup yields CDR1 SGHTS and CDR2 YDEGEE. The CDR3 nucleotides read TGTGCCAGCAGCTTGGCGGGACAGTCAACCTATGGCTACACCTTC. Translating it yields CASSLAGQSTYGYTF. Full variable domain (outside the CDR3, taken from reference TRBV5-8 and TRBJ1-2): EAGVTQSPTHLIKTRGQQATLRCSPISGHTSVYWYQQALGLGLQFLLWYDEGEERNRGNFPPRFSGRQFPNYSSELNVNALELEDSALYLCASSLAGQSTYGYTFGSGTRLTVV.

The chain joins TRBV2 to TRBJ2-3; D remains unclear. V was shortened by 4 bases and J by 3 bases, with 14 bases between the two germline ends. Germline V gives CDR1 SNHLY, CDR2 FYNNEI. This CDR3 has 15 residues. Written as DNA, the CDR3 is TGTGCCAGCAGTGGGAACCTTGGAGAGACAGATACGCAGTATTTT. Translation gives CASSGNLGETDTQYF.

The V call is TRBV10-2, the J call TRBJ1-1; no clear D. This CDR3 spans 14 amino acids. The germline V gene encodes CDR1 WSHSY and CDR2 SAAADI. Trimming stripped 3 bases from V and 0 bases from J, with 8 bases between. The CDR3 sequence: CASSDHKVNTEAFF. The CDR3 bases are TGCGCCAGCAGTGATCACAAGGTGAACACTGAAGCTTTCTTT.

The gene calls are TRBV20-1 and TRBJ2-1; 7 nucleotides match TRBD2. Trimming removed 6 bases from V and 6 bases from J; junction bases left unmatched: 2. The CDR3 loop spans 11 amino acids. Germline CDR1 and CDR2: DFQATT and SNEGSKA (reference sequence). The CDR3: CSAGGVNEQFF. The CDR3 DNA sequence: TGCAGTGCGGGAGGGGTCAATGAGCAGTTCTTC.

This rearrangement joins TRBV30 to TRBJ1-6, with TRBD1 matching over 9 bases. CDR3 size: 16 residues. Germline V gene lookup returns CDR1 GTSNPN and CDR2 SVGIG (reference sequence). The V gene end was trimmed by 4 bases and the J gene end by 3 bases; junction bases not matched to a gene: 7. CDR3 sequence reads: CAWTSTGQGYNSPLHF. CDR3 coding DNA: TGTGCCTGGACATCGACGGGACAGGGCTATAATTCACCCCTCCACTTT.

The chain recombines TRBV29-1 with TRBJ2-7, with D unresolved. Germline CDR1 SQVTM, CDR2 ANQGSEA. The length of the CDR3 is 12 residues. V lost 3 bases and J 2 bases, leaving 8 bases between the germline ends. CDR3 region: CSVDVGTYEQYF. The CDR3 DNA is TGCAGCGTTGATGTGGGAACCTACGAGCAGTACTTC.

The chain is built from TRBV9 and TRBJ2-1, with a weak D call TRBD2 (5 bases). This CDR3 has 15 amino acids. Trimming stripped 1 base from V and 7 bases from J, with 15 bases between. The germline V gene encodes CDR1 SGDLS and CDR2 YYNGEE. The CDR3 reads CASSVNGVPRNEQFF. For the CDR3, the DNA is TGTGCCAGCAGCGTAAACGGGGTCCCTAGAAATGAGCAGTTCTTC.

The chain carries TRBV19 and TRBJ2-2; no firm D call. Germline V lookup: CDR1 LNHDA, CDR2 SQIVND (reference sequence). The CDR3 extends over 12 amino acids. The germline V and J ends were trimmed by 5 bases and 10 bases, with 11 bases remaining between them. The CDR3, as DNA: TGTGCCAGTAGTTTAACAGTTGAGGAGCTGTTTTTT. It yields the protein CASSLTVEELFF.